The clone carrying this T cell receptor beta chain was recorded a few times. As yet, its antigen is unknown. Germline V gene lookup returns CDR1 LNHDA and CDR2 SQIVND (reference sequence). CDR3 length: 15 residues. Trimming at V came to 5 bases and at J to 6 bases, leaving 8 bases not matched to a gene. This specimen belongs to a study of response to subunit inactivated influenza vaccine. Study-wide findings and caveats: Researchers suggested that each seasonal influenza vaccination recruits few new T cells.

MiXCR, run by TCRdb on the RT-PCR reads, gives a single entry per CDR3 protein. This sample has 630,000 or so distinct CDR3 sequences, with approximately 15% found just once. The sample here was PBMCs from blood, taken 11 to 12 days after vaccination. This rearrangement joins TRBV19 to TRBJ1-2, with 11 bases that match TRBD1. The source of this sequence is a man aged 45 to 65 who received an inactivated influenza vaccine. The CDR3 region has the DNA TGTGCCAGTAGTCCCCGGACAGGGGGCGTAAATGGCTACACCTTC. Translating it yields CASSPRTGGVNGYTF.